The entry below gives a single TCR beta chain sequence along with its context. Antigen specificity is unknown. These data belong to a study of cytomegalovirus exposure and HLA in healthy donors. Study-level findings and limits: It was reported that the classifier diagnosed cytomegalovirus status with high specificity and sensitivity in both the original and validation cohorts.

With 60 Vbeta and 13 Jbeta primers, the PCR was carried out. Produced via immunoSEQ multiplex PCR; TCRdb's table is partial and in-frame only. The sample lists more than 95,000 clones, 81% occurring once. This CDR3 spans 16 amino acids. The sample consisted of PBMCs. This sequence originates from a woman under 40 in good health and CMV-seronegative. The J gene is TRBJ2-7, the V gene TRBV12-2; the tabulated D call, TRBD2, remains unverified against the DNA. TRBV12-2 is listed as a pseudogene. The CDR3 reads CASRLPVFWLDYEQYF. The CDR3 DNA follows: TGTGCAAGTCGCTTACCGGTTTTCTGGCTAGACTACGAGCAGTACTTC.